The rows below give T cell receptor beta chains drawn from one sample of a study of T-cell reconstitution after alpha-beta-depleted transplantation in children. From the PCR reads, TCRdb called clonotypes with MiXCR, one entry per CDR3 protein. The sample lists over 90,000 distinct CDR3 sequences; under 9% were seen once. Sequencing used PBMCs, obtained before TCRalphabeta/CD19-depleted stem cell transplant. The receptors shown here come from a boy aged 2 to 10 with acute lymphoblastic leukemia, due to receive a stem cell transplant. The CDR3 runs from the conserved cysteine through the conserved F or W. The D gene is left open where the match is weak. Only part of the rows carry a size: once, few, many, or a class if the clone is expanded.

cdr3_nt cdr3_aa j_call d_call v_call clone_size
TGTGCCAGCAGTTTTGGACAGGGAGGAGAGAATTCACCCCTCCACTTT CASSFGQGGENSPLHF TRBJ1-6 TRBD1 TRBV28 NA
TGCGCCAGCAGCTCGGCAGAACTCTCCACAGATACGCAGTATTTT CASSSAELSTDTQYF TRBJ2-3 NA TRBV5-1 many
TGTGCCAGCAGCTTGACGGGACTAGCGAGAGATACGCAGTATTTT CASSLTGLARDTQYF TRBJ2-3 TRBD2 TRBV7-2 few
TGTGCCAGCAGCTTAACCTACTCCAGGGAGACCCAGTACTTC CASSLTYSRETQYF TRBJ2-5 NA TRBV5-6 NA
TGTGCCACCAGTGACTTCCGGGACTTAAGGGAGACCCAGTACTTC CATSDFRDLRETQYF TRBJ2-5 NA TRBV24-1 many
TGTGCCAGCCCTAGCTGGGGGAACCGGGACACTGAAGCTTTCTTT CASPSWGNRDTEAFF TRBJ1-1 NA TRBV6-5 NA
TGTGCCAGCAGTGACTTCCGGCAGGGTAATCAGCCCCAGCATTTT CASSDFRQGNQPQHF TRBJ1-5 NA TRBV6-1 NA
TGTGCCAGCAGTCCGACGACAGGGGGCTTCAACACTGAAGCTTTCTTT CASSPTTGGFNTEAFF TRBJ1-1 TRBD1 TRBV12-3/TRBV12-4 many
TGTGCCAGTACCGACTGGGACCGGGCATATTTT CASTDWDRAYF TRBJ1-3 NA TRBV19 few
TGTGCCATCGGGACAGGGGAAATCCCTGAAGCTTTCTTT CAIGTGEIPEAFF TRBJ1-1 TRBD1 TRBV15 NA
TGTGCCAGCAGCCCTGGACTAGCGGGGGGGGGATACAATGAGCAGTTCTTC CASSPGLAGGGYNEQFF TRBJ2-1 TRBD2 TRBV7-8 few
TGTGCCAGCAGTTTAGCCAGGGGCGGAACTGAAGCTTTCTTT CASSLARGGTEAFF TRBJ1-1 NA TRBV28 many
TGTGCCACCAGTGATTTCGTGGACAGGGGGAGGATTGAGCAGTTCTTC CATSDFVDRGRIEQFF TRBJ2-1 TRBD1 TRBV24-1 few
TGTGCCAGCAACCCGCGGGGAAACCCTGGCAATGAGCAGTTCTTC CASNPRGNPGNEQFF TRBJ2-1 NA TRBV27 NA
TGTGCCAGCAGCATCCCCGGGACAGCTGGGTACAATGAGCAGTTCTTC CASSIPGTAGYNEQFF TRBJ2-1 TRBD1 TRBV12-3/TRBV12-4 few
TGTGCCAGCAGCCAAGGGACAGGGGGCGCAACTAATGAAAAACTGTTTTTT CASSQGTGGATNEKLFF TRBJ1-4 TRBD1 TRBV4-2 NA
TGCAGTGCTAGAGTAGACGGGGCAGGGTGGGGTCAGCCCCAGCATTTT CSARVDGAGWGQPQHF TRBJ1-5 NA TRBV20-1 once
TGTGCCAGCAGTTACAACACAAACACTGAAGCTTTCTTT CASSYNTNTEAFF TRBJ1-1 NA TRBV6-5 many
TGTGCCAGCAGTTACTCGAGTCAGGGGCCCGAGCAGTACTTC CASSYSSQGPEQYF TRBJ2-7 NA TRBV6-5 few
TGTGCCAGCAGCCCCCGGACTAGCGGGGGGTGGACAGATACGCAGTATTTT CASSPRTSGGWTDTQYF TRBJ2-3 TRBD2 TRBV3-1 many
TGCAGTGCTAGAGATTCCAGGGGGCCGGTTGATGAGCAGTTCTTC CSARDSRGPVDEQFF TRBJ2-1 TRBD1 TRBV20-1 many
TGTGCCAGCAGGGCGAGTGGCAATCAGCCCCAGCATTTT CASRASGNQPQHF TRBJ1-5 NA TRBV6-1 many
TGCGCCAGCAGCCAAGATTTTGGGCAGGGGGCAGACGAGCAGTACTTC CASSQDFGQGADEQYF TRBJ2-7 TRBD1 TRBV4-3 many
TGTGCCAGCAGCGTGCAGCCAGGGACCACTGAAGCTTTCTTT CASSVQPGTTEAFF TRBJ1-1 NA TRBV9 many
TGCAGCGTTGAATCCGGGACAGGGGGCTTCTATGGCTACACCTTC CSVESGTGGFYGYTF TRBJ1-2 TRBD1 TRBV29-1 NA
TGCAGCGGCACCCCGAGGGACAGGGAATCCTACGAGCAGTACTTC CSGTPRDRESYEQYF TRBJ2-7 TRBD1 TRBV29-1 NA
TGTGCCAGCAGTTCCAACAGGGGTATCAGCACAGATACGCAGTATTTT CASSSNRGISTDTQYF TRBJ2-3 TRBD1 TRBV6-2/TRBV6-3 many
TGTGCCAGCAGCTTCTCTGGACAAATGGGCGAGCAGTACTTC CASSFSGQMGEQYF TRBJ2-7 NA TRBV7-9 NA
TGTGCCAGCTGGACCCAGGGGGCAGGCGAGCAGTACTTC CASWTQGAGEQYF TRBJ2-7 TRBD1 TRBV5-4 many
TGCGCCAGCAGCTTGGCCCCCCTAGCGGGGGTTTACAATGAGCAGTTCTTC CASSLAPLAGVYNEQFF TRBJ2-1 TRBD2 TRBV5-1 many
TGTGCCAGCAGCTTCGTGACAGGGGGACAGGGTGGGGCCAACGTCCTGACTTTC CASSFVTGGQGGANVLTF TRBJ2-6 TRBD1 TRBV7-9 few
TGTGCCAGCAGCCAAGAGTGGGACGGGACAGGGGTCCCATACGAGCAGTACTTC CASSQEWDGTGVPYEQYF TRBJ2-7 TRBD1 TRBV14 many
TGTGCCAGCAGGGCGGGACTAGCGGCAGATACGCAGTATTTT CASRAGLAADTQYF TRBJ2-3 TRBD2 TRBV6-1 NA
TGTGCCAGCAGCACAGGGGGCGCACGGGGCACTGAAGCTTTCTTT CASSTGGARGTEAFF TRBJ1-1 TRBD1 TRBV9 NA
TGTGCCAGCAGCGAAGCGTCTGGTGAGCAGTTCTTC CASSEASGEQFF TRBJ2-1 NA TRBV6-1 many
TGTGCCATCAGTGGCAGGCTAGGACAGAACACTGAAGCTTTCTTT CAISGRLGQNTEAFF TRBJ1-1 NA TRBV10-3 NA
TGTGCCAGCAGTGAAGGGCGGGGGGGATACAATGAGCAGTTCTTC CASSEGRGGYNEQFF TRBJ2-1 TRBD2 TRBV2 once
TGCGCCAGCAGCCCGGGACTAGCGGGGGCTTCCTCCTACGAGCAGTACTTC CASSPGLAGASSYEQYF TRBJ2-7 TRBD2 TRBV5-1 NA
TGCAGTGCTAGAGGGGTGGTAGCGGGACCCACAGATACGCAGTATTTT CSARGVVAGPTDTQYF TRBJ2-3 TRBD2 TRBV20-1 few
TGTGCCATCAGTGGCGGTAGCAATCAGCCCCAGCATTTT CAISGGSNQPQHF TRBJ1-5 NA TRBV10-3 many
TGTGCCAGCAGTTTTTCTGGGGCCAACGTCCTGACTTTC CASSFSGANVLTF TRBJ2-6 NA TRBV12-3/TRBV12-4 many
TGTGCCACCTCCAGGAGTCCAAACAATGAGCAGTTCTTC CATSRSPNNEQFF TRBJ2-1 NA TRBV6-4 many
TGCGCCAGCTCCCCGGCACGGACCTCGGATGGCTACACCTTC CASSPARTSDGYTF TRBJ1-2 NA TRBV5-1 many
TGCAGTGCTAGGCCCCCAGCGGGGGCCTACACAGATACGCAGTATTTT CSARPPAGAYTDTQYF TRBJ2-3 TRBD2 TRBV20-1 many
TGTGCCAGCAGTTTTTTAGCGGGGGAAGTAATTGAGACCCAGTACTTC CASSFLAGEVIETQYF TRBJ2-5 TRBD2 TRBV27 many
TGTGCCAGTAGTAAGCATTCGACGGACGGCTACGAGCAGTACTTC CASSKHSTDGYEQYF TRBJ2-7 NA TRBV19 NA
TGTGCCAGCAGCGTATACGGGGAGGACACTGGGGAGCTGTTTTTT CASSVYGEDTGELFF TRBJ2-2 NA TRBV9 once
TGTGCCAGCAGCCCAGGGACAGGCTACAATGAGCAGTTCTTC CASSPGTGYNEQFF TRBJ2-1 TRBD1 TRBV7-3 many
TGCAGTGGAGATCCGGGACTAGCAGTATATGAGCAGTTCTTC CSGDPGLAVYEQFF TRBJ2-1 TRBD2 TRBV20-1 many